This T cell receptor beta chain was retrieved from a study of OX40 agonist ivuxolimab in advanced cancers. Study-wide context: Given to patients was ivuxolimab, an agonistic anti-OX40 (CD134) antibody. Patients treated during dose escalation were battling hepatocellular carcinoma, melanoma, renal cell or head and neck cancer.

Data came from immunoSEQ multiplex PCR; TCRdb stores just in-frame clones and leaves some out. Seen here are 75,000 to 90,000 clones, around 83% observed once, and the top ten hold around 2.3%. There are 14 residues in the CDR3. The V gene end was trimmed by 7 bases and the J gene end by 1 base; junction bases not matched to a gene: 4. Germline-derived CDR1 and CDR2 are MNHNS and SASEGT. The sequenced sample was CD4+ or CD8+ T cells sorted from blood, obtained in a trial of the OX40 agonist ivuxolimab. This receptor was identified in an adult with an advanced solid tumor such as melanoma, head and neck, liver or kidney cancer. The V call is TRBV6-1, the J call TRBJ1-1; TRBD1 matches 9 bases. The CDR3 DNA reads TGTGCCAGCACATGGACAGGGGAGAACACTGAAGCTTTCTTT. Its protein is CASTWTGENTEAFF.